This TCR beta chain was recovered during a study of blood T cell repertoires in COVID-19 (dated by TCRdb to the early 2020s). About the full investigation: The collaborator samples originated in the United States, Italy and Spain and spanned the acute and convalescent phases of COVID-19. A freely available public database, intended as a resource for researchers studying the immune response to SARS-CoV-2, is where the repertoires were released. HLA class I and class II types, where available, came from metadata supplied by the sample provider rather than from assay-based typing. Nearly every sample came with metadata listing a de-identified subject ID, COVID-19 status, age in years and sex. The material from the prospective study consisted of cDNA or gDNA derived from T cells, B-cell-depleted T cells, or PBMCs. Samples were obtained from the ongoing ImmuneRACE study (first 160 participants) and from some 1,200 subjects provided by 6 global collaborators. The dataset comprised deeply sampled blood TCRbeta repertoires from subjects exposed to, actively infected with, or recovered from COVID-19. Broad study findings and their caveats: How much clinical and demographic metadata was included differed by source and by participant, and the metadata was provided uncurated.

Germline trimming: 4 bases from V, 3 bases from J; junction bases outside gene matches: 6. Taken from the germline V gene, the CDR1 and CDR2 loops are SGHDN and FVKESK. Counted from cysteine to phenylalanine, this CDR3 has 15 amino acids. Left in the record is the CDR3 DNA by itself, 45 bases read in frame from the first base. As to this clone: No antigen is known for it. One base away there is no much larger clone; base qualities are not given.

TCRbeta CDR3 regions were amplified from genomic DNA using the immunoSEQ Assay, a bias-controlled multiplex PCR. Per the original workflow: Nucleated cell counts per sample were estimated from amplification of reference gene primers within the assay. Sequence reads were collapsed and filtered to measure the absolute abundance of every unique TCRbeta CDR3 rearrangement. For each sample, productive Simpson clonality was calculated by taking the square root of Simpson's diversity index across productive rearrangements. TCRdb took over this immuneACCESS table, retaining in-frame rearrangements with V and J assigned. Such tables are incomplete; in checked studies, under half of the missing clones stem from an unresolved V gene, and the remainder is unexplained. Clone size and the V and J calls come from that table; the DNA yielded D and trimming. Across this sample there are around 330,000 clones, with about nine tenths seen only once. Roughly 5.2% of the sample is in the top ten clones.

In the prospective study, participants were 18 to 89 years old, resided in 25 or so geographic areas of the United States, and were enrolled through a virtual design. To assign participants to cohorts, the prospective study relied on clinical history that participants themselves reported in a screening survey and a study questionnaire. Recovered participants in ImmuneRACE Cohort 3 were defined as having two consecutive negative NP/OP PCR tests, clearance from a healthcare professional, or resolution of symptoms. In the prospective study, whole blood, serum and a nasopharyngeal or oropharyngeal swab were collected from each participant by mobile phlebotomists. Over a roughly 2-month period, participants in the prospective study had the option of providing additional blood draws and questionnaires. Before DNA extraction, prospective study blood samples were shipped either frozen or at room temperature.

The rearrangement combines TRBV14 with TRBJ1-1; 9 nucleotides in the junction match TRBD1. The material sequenced was PBMCs or T cells enriched from blood (not recorded which). The clonotype originates from a man in his 60s who had recovered from COVID-19. The base sequence is TGTGCCAGCAGCCGATACGGGACAGGGTACACTGAAGCTTTCTTT. Translated, it reads CASSRYGTGYTEAFF.